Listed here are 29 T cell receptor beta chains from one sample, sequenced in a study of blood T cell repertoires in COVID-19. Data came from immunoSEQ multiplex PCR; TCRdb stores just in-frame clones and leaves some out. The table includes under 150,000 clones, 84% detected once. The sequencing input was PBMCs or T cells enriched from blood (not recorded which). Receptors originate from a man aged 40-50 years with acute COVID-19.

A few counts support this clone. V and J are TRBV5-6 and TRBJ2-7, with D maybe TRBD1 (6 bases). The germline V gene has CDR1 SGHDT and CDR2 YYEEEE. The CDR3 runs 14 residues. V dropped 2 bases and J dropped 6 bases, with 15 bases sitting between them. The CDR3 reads CASSFLQGVGEQYF. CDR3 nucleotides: TGTGCCAGCAGCTTTTTACAGGGAGTAGGCGAGCAGTACTTC.

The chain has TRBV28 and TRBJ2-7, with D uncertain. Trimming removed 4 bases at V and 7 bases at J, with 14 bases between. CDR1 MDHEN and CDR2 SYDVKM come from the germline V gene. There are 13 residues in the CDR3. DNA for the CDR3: TGTGCCAGCAGTTCCTTGACCGAGAGGGAGCAGTACTTC. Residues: CASSSLTEREQYF. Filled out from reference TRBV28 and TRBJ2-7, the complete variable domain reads DVKVTQSSRYLVKRTGEKVFLECVQDMDHENMFWYRQDPGLGLRLIYFSYDVKMKEKGDIPEGYSVSREKKERFSLILESASTNQTSMYLCASSSLTEREQYFGPGTRLTVT.

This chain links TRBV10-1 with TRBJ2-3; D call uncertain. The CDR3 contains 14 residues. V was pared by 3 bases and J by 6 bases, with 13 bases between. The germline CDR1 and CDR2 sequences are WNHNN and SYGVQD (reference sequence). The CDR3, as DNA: TGCGCCAGCAGTGATACCTCCAATGCGGATACGCAGTATTTT. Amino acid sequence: CASSDTSNADTQYF.

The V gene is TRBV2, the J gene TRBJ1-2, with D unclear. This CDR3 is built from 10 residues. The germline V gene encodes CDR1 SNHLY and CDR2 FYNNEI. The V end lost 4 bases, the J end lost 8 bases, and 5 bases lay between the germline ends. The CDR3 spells CASSVLGYTF. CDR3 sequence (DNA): TGTGCCAGCAGTGTACTCGGCTACACCTTC.

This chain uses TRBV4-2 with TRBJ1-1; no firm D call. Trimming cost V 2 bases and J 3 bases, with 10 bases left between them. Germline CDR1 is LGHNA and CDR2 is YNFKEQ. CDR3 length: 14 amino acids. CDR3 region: CASSQTSEDTEAFF. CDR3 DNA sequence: TGTGCCAGCAGCCAAACTTCAGAGGACACTGAAGCTTTCTTT.

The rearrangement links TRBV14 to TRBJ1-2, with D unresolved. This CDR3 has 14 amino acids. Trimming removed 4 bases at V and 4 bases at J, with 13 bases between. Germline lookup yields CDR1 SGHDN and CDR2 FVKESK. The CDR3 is CASSPRHSGYGYTF. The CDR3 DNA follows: TGTGCCAGCAGCCCCCGACATTCCGGCTATGGCTACACCTTC.

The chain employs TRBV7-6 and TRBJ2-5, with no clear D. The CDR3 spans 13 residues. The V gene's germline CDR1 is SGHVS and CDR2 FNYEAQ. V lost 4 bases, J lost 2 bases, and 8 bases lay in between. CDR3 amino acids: CASSSQFQETQYF. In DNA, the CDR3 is TGTGCCAGCAGCTCTCAGTTTCAAGAGACCCAGTACTTC. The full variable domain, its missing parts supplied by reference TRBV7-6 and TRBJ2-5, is GAGVSQSPRYKVTKRGQDVALRCDPISGHVSLYWYRQALGQGPEFLTYFNYEAQQDKSGLPNDRFSAERPEGSISTLTIQRTEQRDSAMYRCASSSQFQETQYFGPGTRLLVL.

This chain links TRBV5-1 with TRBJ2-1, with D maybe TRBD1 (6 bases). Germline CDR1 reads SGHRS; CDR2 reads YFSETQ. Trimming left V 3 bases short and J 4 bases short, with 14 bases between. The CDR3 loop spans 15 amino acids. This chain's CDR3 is CASSSTGFSYNEQFF. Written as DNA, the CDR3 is TGCGCCAGCAGCTCGACAGGTTTTAGTTACAATGAGCAGTTCTTC.

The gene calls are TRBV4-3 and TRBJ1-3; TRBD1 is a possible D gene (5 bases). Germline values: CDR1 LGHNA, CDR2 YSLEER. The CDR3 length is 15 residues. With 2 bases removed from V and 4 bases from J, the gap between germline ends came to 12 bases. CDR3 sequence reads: CASSQFQGTGNTIYF. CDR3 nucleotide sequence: TGCGCCAGCAGCCAATTCCAGGGTACAGGAAACACCATATATTTT.

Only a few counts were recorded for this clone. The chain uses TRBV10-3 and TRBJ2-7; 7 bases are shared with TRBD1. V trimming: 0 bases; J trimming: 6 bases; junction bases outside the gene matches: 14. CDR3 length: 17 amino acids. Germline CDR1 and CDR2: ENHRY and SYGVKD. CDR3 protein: CAISESRQGFSGGEQYF. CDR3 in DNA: TGTGCCATCAGTGAGTCAAGACAGGGTTTCAGTGGGGGCGAGCAGTACTTC.

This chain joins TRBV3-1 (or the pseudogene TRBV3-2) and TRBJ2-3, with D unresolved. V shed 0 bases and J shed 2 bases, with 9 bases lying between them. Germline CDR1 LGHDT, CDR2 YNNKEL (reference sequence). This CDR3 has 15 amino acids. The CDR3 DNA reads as TGTGCCAGCAGCCAAGAATCCGTTTCCACAGATACGCAGTATTTT. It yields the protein CASSQESVSTDTQYF.

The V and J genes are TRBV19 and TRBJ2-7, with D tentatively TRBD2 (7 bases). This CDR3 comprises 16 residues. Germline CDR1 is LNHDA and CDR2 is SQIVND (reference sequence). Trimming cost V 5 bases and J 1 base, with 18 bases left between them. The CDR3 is CASSGDGGLPSYEQYF. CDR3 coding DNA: TGTGCCAGTAGTGGCGACGGGGGGCTTCCTTCCTACGAGCAGTACTTC.

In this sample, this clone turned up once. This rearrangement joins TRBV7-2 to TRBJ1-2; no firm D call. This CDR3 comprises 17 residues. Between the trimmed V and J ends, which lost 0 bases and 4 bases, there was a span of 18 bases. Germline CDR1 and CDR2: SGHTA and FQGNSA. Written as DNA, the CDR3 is TGTGCCAGCAGCTTAGCGGCCCCCGTAGGCGGGAGCTATGGCTACACCTTC. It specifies CASSLAAPVGGSYGYTF.

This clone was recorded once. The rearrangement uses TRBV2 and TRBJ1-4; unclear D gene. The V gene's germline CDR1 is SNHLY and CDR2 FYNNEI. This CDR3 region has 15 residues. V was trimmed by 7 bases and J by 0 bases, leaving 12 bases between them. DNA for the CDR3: TGTGCCAGCAAGGCGGCGACTGCAACTAATGAAAAACTGTTTTTT. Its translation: CASKAATATNEKLFF.

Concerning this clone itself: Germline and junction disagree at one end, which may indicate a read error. CDR3 DNA: TGTGCCAGCAGCCTAGACGAGCGGACCGATGTCAATGAGCAGTTCTTC. As protein: CASSLDERTDVNEQFF. The rearrangement joins TRBV11-2 to TRBJ2-1, with a tentative D call TRBD2 (5 bases). The CDR3 sequence is 16 residues long. Germline-derived CDR1 and CDR2 are SGHAT and FQNNGV.

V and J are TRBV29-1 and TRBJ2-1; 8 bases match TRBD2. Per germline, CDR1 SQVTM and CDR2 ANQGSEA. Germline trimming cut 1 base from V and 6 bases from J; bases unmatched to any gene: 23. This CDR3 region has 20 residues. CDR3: CSVEGGERGHISAIPNEQFF. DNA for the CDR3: TGCAGCGTTGAAGGGGGTGAGCGGGGGCATATTTCTGCAATTCCCAATGAGCAGTTCTTC.

The CDR3 region has the DNA TGTGCCAGCAGCCGACCGGGACAGGTGGGCAATTCACCCCTCCACTTT. This sequence encodes CASSRPGQVGNSPLHF. V and J are TRBV3-1 (or the pseudogene TRBV3-2) and TRBJ1-6, with 8 bases fitting TRBD1. Germline values: CDR1 LGHDT, CDR2 YNNKEL (reference sequence). Unmatched junction bases numbered 9, after V lost 4 bases and J lost 7 bases. This CDR3 region has 16 residues.

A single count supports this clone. CDR3 loop: CASSLEDIGNEKLFF. The CDR3 DNA sequence: TGCGCCAGCAGCTTGGAAGATATCGGGAATGAAAAACTGTTTTTT. The chain combines TRBV5-1 with TRBJ1-4, with D unresolved. The germline V gene has CDR1 SGHRS and CDR2 YFSETQ. The CDR3 is 15 amino acids. V lost 0 bases, J lost 5 bases, and 11 bases lay in between. The variable domain in full, completed from reference TRBV5-1 and TRBJ1-4, reads KAGVTQTPRYLIKTRGQQVTLSCSPISGHRSVSWYQQTPGQGLQFLFEYFSETQRNKGNFPGRFSGRQFSNSRSEMNVSTLELGDSALYLCASSLEDIGNEKLFFGSGTQLSVL.

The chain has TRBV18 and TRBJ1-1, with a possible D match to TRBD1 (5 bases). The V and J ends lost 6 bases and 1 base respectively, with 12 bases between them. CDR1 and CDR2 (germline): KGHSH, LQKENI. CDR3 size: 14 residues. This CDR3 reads CASSPGGGNTEAFF. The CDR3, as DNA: TGTGCCAGCTCTCCGGGGGGTGGGAACACTGAAGCTTTCTTT.

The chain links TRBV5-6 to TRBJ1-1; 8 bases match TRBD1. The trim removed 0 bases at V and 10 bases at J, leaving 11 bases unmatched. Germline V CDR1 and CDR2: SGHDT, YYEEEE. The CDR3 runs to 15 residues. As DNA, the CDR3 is TGTGCCAGCAGCTTGGGGACAGGGATACCTCTGGGAGCTTTCTTT. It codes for CASSLGTGIPLGAFF.

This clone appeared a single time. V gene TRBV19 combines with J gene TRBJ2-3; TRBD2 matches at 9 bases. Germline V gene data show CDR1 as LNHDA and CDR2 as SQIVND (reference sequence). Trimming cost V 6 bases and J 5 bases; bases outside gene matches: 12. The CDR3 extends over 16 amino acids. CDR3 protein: CASSAGTSRRGDTQYF. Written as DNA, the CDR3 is TGTGCCAGTAGCGCAGGGACTAGCAGGAGAGGAGATACGCAGTATTTT.

The CDR3 coding sequence is TGTGCCAGCAGCCCCACACGGGTTAGCCTAAGGTACTTC. Its translation: CASSPTRVSLRYF. The rearrangement links TRBV3-1 (or the pseudogene TRBV3-2) to TRBJ2-7; D unresolved. V lost 4 bases and J lost 12, with 19 bases in between. There are 13 residues in the CDR3. CDR1 is LGHDT and CDR2 is YNNKEL in the germline V gene (reference sequence).

The CDR3 reads CASLRDREAAGYTF. The CDR3, as DNA: TGTGCCAGCCTCCGGGACAGGGAGGCAGCTGGCTACACCTTC. V is TRBV28 and J is TRBJ1-2; 9 nucleotides match TRBD1. Trimming removed 8 bases from V and 7 bases from J; junction bases left unmatched: 11. Germline CDR1 MDHEN, CDR2 SYDVKM. The CDR3 consists of 14 residues.

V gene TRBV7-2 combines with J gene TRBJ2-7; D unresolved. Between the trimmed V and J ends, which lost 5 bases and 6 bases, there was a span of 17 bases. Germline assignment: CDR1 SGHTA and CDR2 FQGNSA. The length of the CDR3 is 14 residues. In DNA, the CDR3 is TGTGCCAGCAGCCTACTTTCCGTAGTGCGCGAGCAGTACTTC. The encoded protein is CASSLLSVVREQYF. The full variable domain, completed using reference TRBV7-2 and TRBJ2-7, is GAGVSQSPSNKVTEKGKDVELRCDPISGHTALYWYRQSLGQGLEFLIYFQGNSAPDKSGLPSDRFSAERTGGSVSTLTIQRTQQEDSAVYLCASSLLSVVREQYFGPGTRLTVT.

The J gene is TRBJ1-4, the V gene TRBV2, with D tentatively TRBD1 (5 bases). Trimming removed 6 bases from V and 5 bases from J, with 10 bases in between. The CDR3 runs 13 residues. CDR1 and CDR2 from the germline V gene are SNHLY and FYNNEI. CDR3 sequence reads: CASRTGGNEKLFF. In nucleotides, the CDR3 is TGTGCCAGCAGGACGGGGGGGAATGAAAAACTGTTTTTT.

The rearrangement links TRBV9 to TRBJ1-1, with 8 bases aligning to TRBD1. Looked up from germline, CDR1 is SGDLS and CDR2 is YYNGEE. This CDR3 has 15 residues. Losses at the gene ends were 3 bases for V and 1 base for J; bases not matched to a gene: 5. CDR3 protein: CASSAYGTGNTEAFF. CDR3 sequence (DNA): TGTGCCAGCAGCGCCTATGGGACAGGGAACACTGAAGCTTTCTTT.

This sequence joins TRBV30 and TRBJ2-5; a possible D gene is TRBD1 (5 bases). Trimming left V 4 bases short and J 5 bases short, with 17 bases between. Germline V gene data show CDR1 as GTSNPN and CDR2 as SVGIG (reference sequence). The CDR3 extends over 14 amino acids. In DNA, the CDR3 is TGTGCCTGGAAGATGCAGGGTCCCTGGGAGACCCAGTACTTC. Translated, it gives CAWKMQGPWETQYF.

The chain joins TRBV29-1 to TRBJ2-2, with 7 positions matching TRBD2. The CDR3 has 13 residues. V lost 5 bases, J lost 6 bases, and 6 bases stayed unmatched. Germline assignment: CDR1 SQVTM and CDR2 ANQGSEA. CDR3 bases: TGCAGCGTTAGCAGGGAGGGCGCCGGGGAGCTGTTTTTT. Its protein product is CSVSREGAGELFF.

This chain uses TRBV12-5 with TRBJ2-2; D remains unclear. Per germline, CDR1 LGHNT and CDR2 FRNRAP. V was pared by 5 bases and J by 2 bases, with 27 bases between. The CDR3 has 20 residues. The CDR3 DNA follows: TGTGCTAGTGGTCACAGACCTACAGAACTCGCCCGACAAAACACCGGGGAGCTGTTTTTT. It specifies CASGHRPTELARQNTGELFF. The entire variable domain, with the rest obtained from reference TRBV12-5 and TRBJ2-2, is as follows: DARVTQTPRHKVTEMGQEVTMRCQPILGHNTVFWYRQTMMQGLELLAYFRNRAPLDDSGMPKDRFSAEMPDATLATLKIQPSEPRDSAVYFCASGHRPTELARQNTGELFFGEGSRLTVL.